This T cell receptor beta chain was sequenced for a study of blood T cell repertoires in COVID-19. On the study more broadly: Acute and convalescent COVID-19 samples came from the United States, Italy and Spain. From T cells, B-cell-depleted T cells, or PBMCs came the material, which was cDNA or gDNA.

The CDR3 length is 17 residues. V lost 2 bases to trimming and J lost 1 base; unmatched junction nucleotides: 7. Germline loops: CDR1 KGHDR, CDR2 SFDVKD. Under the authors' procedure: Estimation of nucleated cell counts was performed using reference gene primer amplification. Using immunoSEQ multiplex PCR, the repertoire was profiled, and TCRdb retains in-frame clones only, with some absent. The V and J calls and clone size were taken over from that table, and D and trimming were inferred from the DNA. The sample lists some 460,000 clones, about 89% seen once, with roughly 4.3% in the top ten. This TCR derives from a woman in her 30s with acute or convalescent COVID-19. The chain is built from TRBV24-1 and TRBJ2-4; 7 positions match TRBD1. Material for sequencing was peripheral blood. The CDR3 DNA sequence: TGTGCCACCAGTGATTCCCGGAAGGGGGCGGCCAAAAACATTCAGTACTTC. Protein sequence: CATSDSRKGAAKNIQYF.